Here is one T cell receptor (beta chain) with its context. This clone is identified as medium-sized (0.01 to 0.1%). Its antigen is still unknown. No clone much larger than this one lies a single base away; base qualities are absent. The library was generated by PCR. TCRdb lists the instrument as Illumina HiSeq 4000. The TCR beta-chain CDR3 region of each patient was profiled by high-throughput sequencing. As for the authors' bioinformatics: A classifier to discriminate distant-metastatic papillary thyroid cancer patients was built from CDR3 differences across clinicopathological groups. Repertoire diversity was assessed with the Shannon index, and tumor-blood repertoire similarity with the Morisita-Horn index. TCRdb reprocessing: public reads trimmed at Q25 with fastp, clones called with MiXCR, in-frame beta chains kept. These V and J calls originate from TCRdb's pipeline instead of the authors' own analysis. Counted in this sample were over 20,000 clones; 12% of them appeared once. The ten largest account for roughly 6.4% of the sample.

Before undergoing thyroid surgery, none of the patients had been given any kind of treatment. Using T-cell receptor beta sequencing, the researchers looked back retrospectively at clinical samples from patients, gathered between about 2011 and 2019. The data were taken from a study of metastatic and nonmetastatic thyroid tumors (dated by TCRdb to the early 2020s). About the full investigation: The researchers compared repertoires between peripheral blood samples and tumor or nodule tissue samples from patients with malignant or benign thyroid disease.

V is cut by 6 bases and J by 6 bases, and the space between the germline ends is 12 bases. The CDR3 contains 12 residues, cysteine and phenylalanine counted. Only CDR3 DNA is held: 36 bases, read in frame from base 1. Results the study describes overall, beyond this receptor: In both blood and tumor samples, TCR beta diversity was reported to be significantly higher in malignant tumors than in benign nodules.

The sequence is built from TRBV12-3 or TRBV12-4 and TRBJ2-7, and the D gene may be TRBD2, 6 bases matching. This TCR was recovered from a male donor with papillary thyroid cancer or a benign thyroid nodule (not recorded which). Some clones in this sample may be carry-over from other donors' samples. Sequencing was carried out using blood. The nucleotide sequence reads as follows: TGTGCCAGCAGCCTACCCGGGGGCGAGCAGTACTTC. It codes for CASSLPGGEQYF.